The sequence of this T cell receptor beta chain was determined in a study of cytomegalovirus exposure and HLA in healthy donors. This clone was counted a few times. What it binds is unknown. The study ran its PCR with 60 Vbeta and 13 Jbeta primers. Produced via immunoSEQ multiplex PCR; TCRdb's table is partial and in-frame only. The profile shows approximately 140,000 clones, approximately 72% of them singletons. Whole-study results and caveats: Researchers had no immune exposure information except CMV serostatus available. In a later analysis, parvovirus B19, influenza, CMV and Epstein-Barr virus appeared linked to several top co-occurrence clusters. In a later analysis, TCR beta V- and J-gene trimming was associated with a missense DCLRE1C variant.

CDR3 length: 16 residues. CDR1 is MNHNS, CDR2 SASEGT, per germline. The ends lost 0 bases at V and 9 bases at J; junction bases unmatched: 6. Material: PBMCs. The sequence was collected from a woman in her sixties in good health and CMV-seronegative. The chain couples TRBV6-1 to TRBJ2-1; 12 nucleotides line up with TRBD2. CDR3 coding DNA: TGTGCCAGCAGTGAAGCGCTACTAGCGGGAGGAGGTGAGCAGTTCTTC. This gives the protein CASSEALLAGGGEQFF.